This is a list of T cell receptor beta chains from one sample in a study of blood T cell repertoires in COVID-19. Assay used: immunoSEQ multiplex PCR; TCRdb lists only in-frame clones, some missing. The sample records 90,000 to 150,000 clones, around 85% being singletons. Material for sequencing was peripheral blood. These receptors were obtained from a man in his sixties with acute or convalescent COVID-19. The CDR3 runs from the conserved cysteine through the conserved F or W. A D gene is named only where the DNA matches it firmly. Clone size, where shown, is once, few, many, or a class for clones that have expanded.

TRBV15	TRBJ2-2	.	.	TGTGCCACCAGCCGCAGGACAGTGGGTACCGGGGAGCTGTTTTTT	CATSRRTVGTGELFF
TRBV7-9	TRBJ2-3	.	TRBD1	TGTGCCAGCAGCTCCGGGACAGGGGTTACAGATACGCAGTATTTT	CASSSGTGVTDTQYF
TRBV27	TRBJ2-3	.	TRBD2	TGTGCCAGCAGTCCCCTCCTGGGGAGCGGGAGGACAGATACGCAGTATTTT	CASSPLLGSGRTDTQYF
TRBV4-2	TRBJ1-2	few	.	TGTGCCAGCAGCCAAGTCTCAGGAACTAACTATGGCTACACCTTC	CASSQVSGTNYGYTF
TRBV10-3	TRBJ1-2	.	.	TGTGCCATCAGTGTTAAGGCCGCGGAGGGCTACACCTTC	CAISVKAAEGYTF
TRBV19	TRBJ1-5	.	TRBD1	TGTGCCAGTTCCCCAGGGGGCGCCGGGCAGCCCCAGCATTTT	CASSPGGAGQPQHF
TRBV4-1	TRBJ1-1	.	.	TGCGCCAGCAGGGTAGACAGGTACACTGAAGCTTTCTTT	CASRVDRYTEAFF
TRBV6-2/TRBV6-3	TRBJ2-1	.	TRBD2	TGTGCCAGCAGTGCACTAGCGGGTGCTGAGCAGTTCTTC	CASSALAGAEQFF
TRBV9	TRBJ2-6	.	TRBD1	TGTGCCAGCAGCGAGACGACAGGGACTGGGGCCAACGTCCTGACTTTC	CASSETTGTGANVLTF
TRBV27	TRBJ2-7	.	.	TGTGCCAGCAGAGGTCGGGACTCCTACGAGCAGTACTTC	CASRGRDSYEQYF
TRBV13	TRBJ1-6	.	.	TGTGCCAGCAGCTTAGGGGCAGGGTATAATTCACCCCTCCACTTT	CASSLGAGYNSPLHF
TRBV19	TRBJ2-7	.	.	TGTGCCAGTAGTATAGGACAGGGAGGCTACGAGCAGTACTTC	CASSIGQGGYEQYF
TRBV28	TRBJ1-2	.	TRBD1	TGTGCCACCTTGGACAGGGGGATCGGTGGCTACACCTTC	CATLDRGIGGYTF
TRBV5-8	TRBJ2-5	once	TRBD2	TGTGCCAGCCCCTGGGGGAGGGGAGAGACCCAGTACTTC	CASPWGRGETQYF
TRBV29-1	TRBJ2-7	.	.	TGCAGCGTGTCTCACACGGGGGAGCAGTACTTC	CSVSHTGEQYF
TRBV4-1	TRBJ2-1	.	.	TGCGCCAGCAGCCAAGATTCGGCAGCCGGGACTCCACCTGACAATGAGCAGTTCTTC	CASSQDSAAGTPPDNEQFF
TRBV5-1	TRBJ1-6	.	.	TGCGCCAGCAGCTTGCAGCGGGGTAATTCACCCCTCCACTTT	CASSLQRGNSPLHF
TRBV18	TRBJ2-3	once	.	TGTGCCAGCTCCCCTCAGAACGATGGTACAGATACGCAGTATTTT	CASSPQNDGTDTQYF
TRBV27	TRBJ2-3	.	TRBD2	TGTGCCACCAACGGGGGGGGCCGAGAGAATTTT	CATNGGGRENF
TRBV10-3	TRBJ2-3	.	TRBD1	TGTGCCACCACTGGACAGGAGGCAGATACGCAGTATTTT	CATTGQEADTQYF
TRBV4-3	TRBJ2-7	.	.	TGCGCCAGCAGCCTCCGGAGGGGCTCCTACGAGCAGTACTTC	CASSLRRGSYEQYF
TRBV18	TRBJ1-5	.	.	TGTGCCAGCTCACCCGTTGAAGGGGGCAATCAGCCCCAGCATTTT	CASSPVEGGNQPQHF
TRBV13	TRBJ1-2	.	.	TGTGCCAGCAGCTTTTCTACAGGGACCTATGGCTACACCTTC	CASSFSTGTYGYTF
TRBV6-5	TRBJ1-2	.	.	TGTGCCACCCGGGATTATGGCTACACCTTC	CATRDYGYTF
TRBV24-1	TRBJ1-2	.	.	TGTGCCACCTCTACAGGACAGACTCATAACTATGGCTACACCTTC	CATSTGQTHNYGYTF
TRBV28	TRBJ2-3	.	TRBD2	TGTGCCAGCAGGGGACTAGTAGACACAGATACGCAGTATTTT	CASRGLVDTDTQYF
TRBV11-2	TRBJ1-1	.	.	TGTGCCAGCAGCCCCCCGGCAGGGTCTAGCACTGAAGCTTTCTTT	CASSPPAGSSTEAFF
TRBV21-1	TRBJ1-6	.	.	TGTGCCAGCAGCACGGACGACAGGGAAAATTCACCCCTCCACTTT	CASSTDDRENSPLHF
TRBV10-3	TRBJ2-3	few	TRBD2	TGTGCCATCAGCCGGACTAGCATAAATACGCAGTATTTT	CAISRTSINTQYF
TRBV12-3/TRBV12-4	TRBJ2-1	.	.	TGTGCCAGCAGTATGCAGATCAGCAATGAGCAGTTCTTC	CASSMQISNEQFF
TRBV10-3	TRBJ2-3	.	TRBD2	TGTGCCATCAGTGAGTCGAAGAGTAGCGGGAAAACAGATACGCAGTATTTT	CAISESKSSGKTDTQYF
TRBV11-2	TRBJ2-1	.	TRBD2	TGTGCCAGCAGCTTAGTCCGGCGCGGGAGGGGTCTGAATGAGCAGTTCTTC	CASSLVRRGRGLNEQFF